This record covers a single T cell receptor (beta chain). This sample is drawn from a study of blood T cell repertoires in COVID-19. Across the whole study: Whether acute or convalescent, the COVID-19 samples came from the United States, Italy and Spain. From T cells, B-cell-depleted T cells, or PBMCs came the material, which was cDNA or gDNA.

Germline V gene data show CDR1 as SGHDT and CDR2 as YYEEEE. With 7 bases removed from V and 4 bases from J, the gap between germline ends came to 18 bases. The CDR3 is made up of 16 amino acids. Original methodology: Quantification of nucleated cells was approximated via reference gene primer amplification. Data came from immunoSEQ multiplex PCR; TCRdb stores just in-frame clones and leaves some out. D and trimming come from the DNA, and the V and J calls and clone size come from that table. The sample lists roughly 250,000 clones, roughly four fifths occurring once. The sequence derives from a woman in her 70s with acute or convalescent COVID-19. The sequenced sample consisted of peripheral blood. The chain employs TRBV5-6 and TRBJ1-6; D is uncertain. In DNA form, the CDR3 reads TGTGCCAGCTACGTGGTCGGGAAAGGATATAATTCACCCCTCCACTTT. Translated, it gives CASYVVGKGYNSPLHF.